Here is one TCR beta chain with its context. Its antigen is currently unknown. This CDR3 is also generated by other DNA sequences in the sample. With 60 Vbeta and 13 Jbeta primers, the PCR was carried out. Original processing methods: The count from a later analysis was some 80 million unique TCR beta chains, roughly 11 million of them shared. Assay used: immunoSEQ multiplex PCR; TCRdb lists only in-frame clones, some missing. Clone size and the V and J calls come from that table; the DNA yielded D and trimming. The table records under 150,000 clones, more than 75% of them present only once. This record belongs to a study of cytomegalovirus exposure and HLA in healthy donors. The wider study: Drawn from HLA-typed donors, 80 million to 100 million unique TCRs were held in an early data release. Researchers found that about 82% of under 450 genotyped donors fell within the Caucasian-associated ancestry cluster. Study findings and constraints: In an earlier analysis, most TCR beta V segments were productive about 87% or about 30% of the time.

CDR3 size: 13 residues. V lost 0 bases and J lost 4, with 7 bases in between. From germline, CDR1 is SGHNT and CDR2 YYREEE (reference sequence). The chain couples TRBV5-4 to TRBJ1-2; D is possibly TRBD1 (6 bases). Sequencing was performed on PBMCs. The sequence derives from a man aged 50 or older in good health and CMV-seronegative. CDR3 bases: TGTGCCAGCAGCTTGGGAGGGGGCTATGGCTACACCTTC. Its translation: CASSLGGGYGYTF. Based on the CDR3 plus reference TRBV5-4 and TRBJ1-2, the full variable domain is ETGVTQSPTHLIKTRGQQVTLRCSSQSGHNTVSWYQQALGQGPQFIFQYYREEENGRGNFPPRFSGLQFPNYSSELNVNALELDDSALYLCASSLGGGYGYTFGSGTRLTVV.